These 5 T cell receptor beta chains share one sample of origin, sequenced in a study of identical twins. Via MiXCR, TCRdb re-called the 5' RACE reads, giving one row per CDR3 protein. The repertoire holds fewer than 350,000 distinct CDR3 sequences, with roughly 8.6% as singletons. The sample was also reused in another study, on yellow fever vaccine responses in identical twins.

Source material: memory (CD45RO+) T cells sorted from blood. These receptors were taken from a woman aged 18-30 years in good health.

This clonotype was seen only a few times. This rearrangement joins TRBV24-1 to TRBJ2-7, with D tentatively TRBD2 (6 bases). V was trimmed by 4 bases and J by 0 bases, leaving 12 bases between them. CDR3 length: 15 amino acids. Germline V CDR1 and CDR2: KGHDR, SFDVKD. The CDR3 region is CATSDHRDSSYEQYF. The CDR3 nucleotides read TGTGCCACCAGTGACCACCGGGACTCCTCCTACGAGCAGTACTTC.

A few counts support this clonotype. This chain joins TRBV10-3 and TRBJ2-5; tentatively, D is TRBD2 (5 bases). The CDR3 runs 12 residues. From germline, CDR1 is ENHRY and CDR2 SYGVKD. Trimming took 8 bases from V and 4 from J, leaving 11 bases between them. DNA for the CDR3: TGTGCCATCGCGGACTCAACAGAGACCCAGTACTTC. Translating gives CAIADSTETQYF.

This clonotype was detected many times. CDR3 DNA: TGCAGCGTTGAACCTGCTAATACTAGAGATACGCAGTATTTT. It encodes CSVEPANTRDTQYF. The V call is TRBV29-1, the J call TRBJ2-3, with TRBD2 as a possible D gene (5 bases). The V gene's germline CDR1 is SQVTM and CDR2 ANQGSEA. The CDR3 is 14 amino acids. The V end was cut by 2 bases, the J end by 5 bases, with 14 bases between.

A few counts support this clonotype. This rearrangement joins TRBV5-1 to TRBJ2-5, with a possible D match to TRBD1 (5 bases). This CDR3 has 16 residues. V was clipped by 4 bases and J by 4 bases, with 20 bases between them. The germline CDR1 and CDR2 sequences are SGHRS and YFSETQ. Here the CDR3 reads CASSQVVSGQGETQYF. The CDR3 coding sequence is TGCGCCAGCAGCCAGGTCGTGTCAGGGCAGGGAGAGACCCAGTACTTC.

This clonotype was counted between two and nine times. The CDR3 region has the DNA TGCAGTGTTGGCGGCGGGGGGCTTGGGACAGATACGCAGTATTTT. This codes for CSVGGGGLGTDTQYF. The V call is TRBV20-1, the J call TRBJ2-3; 8 nucleotides align to TRBD2. Per germline, CDR1 DFQATT and CDR2 SNEGSKA (reference sequence). The length of the CDR3 is 15 residues. V was pared by 7 bases and J by 3 bases, with 12 bases of the junction left unmatched.